A selection of T cell receptor beta chains follows, all from one sample in a study of blood T cell repertoires in COVID-19. The protocol was immunoSEQ multiplex PCR, while the TCRdb copy is restricted to in-frame clones and leaves out a portion. The sample holds about 170,000 clones, around 87% seen once. The specimen sequenced was peripheral blood. These receptors originate from an elderly woman with COVID-19, enrolled during active disease. CDR3s include the opening cysteine and the closing phenylalanine or tryptophan. The D gene is left open where the match is weak. Clone size is stated in some rows and not others, as once, few, many or a class when expanded.

v_call	j_call	clone_size	d_call	cdr3_nt	cdr3_aa
TRBV7-9	TRBJ2-7	NA	TRBD2	TGTGCCAGCAGCCTGACTAGCGCGTACGAGCAGTACTTC	CASSLTSAYEQYF
TRBV7-6	TRBJ1-6	NA	TRBD1	TGTGCCAGCGCTCAGGGGGAATTCTCACCCCTCCACTTT	CASAQGEFSPLHF
TRBV5-4	TRBJ1-1	once	TRBD1	TGTGCCAGCAGCGGGACAGGGTCCATGAACACTGAAGCTTTCTTT	CASSGTGSMNTEAFF
TRBV28	TRBJ2-1	NA	NA	TGTGCCAGCAGGAATCTATCCCCGCCCGAGCAGTTCTTC	CASRNLSPPEQFF
TRBV27	TRBJ2-7	NA	TRBD1	TGTGCCAGCAGCCGACGGGACAGCTCCTACGAGCAGTACTTC	CASSRRDSSYEQYF
TRBV5-4	TRBJ2-3	few	NA	TGTGCCAGCAGCTTGGTTCGCGCAAGCACAGATACGCAGTATTTT	CASSLVRASTDTQYF
TRBV7-2	TRBJ2-1	NA	NA	TGTGCCAGCAGCTTCTCTGTCGGGATCTACAATGAGCAGTTCTTC	CASSFSVGIYNEQFF
TRBV6-6	TRBJ1-2	once	NA	TGTGCCAGCAGTTACTCGAGACAGTGGGGCTACACCTTC	CASSYSRQWGYTF
TRBV28	TRBJ1-5	NA	NA	TGTGCCAGCAGCTTCGACAGTAGCAATCAGCCCCAGCATTTT	CASSFDSSNQPQHF
TRBV19	TRBJ2-1	NA	TRBD2	TGTGCCAGTAGTTCGACTAGCGGAATCTCCTACAATGAGCAGTTCTTC	CASSSTSGISYNEQFF
TRBV3-1/TRBV3-2	TRBJ2-1	NA	TRBD2	TGTGCCAGCAGCCGTCCTAGCGGGAGCAATGAGCAGTTCTTC	CASSRPSGSNEQFF
TRBV6-2/TRBV6-3	TRBJ2-2	NA	TRBD2	TGTGCCAGCAGTTATCCCACTAGCGGGTTGGCCGGGGAGCTGTTTTTT	CASSYPTSGLAGELFF
TRBV28	TRBJ1-4	NA	TRBD1	TGTGCCAGCAGGTTAGGGGGCGCAATTGAAAAACTGTTTTTT	CASRLGGAIEKLFF
TRBV11-3	TRBJ2-1	NA	TRBD2	TGTGCCAGCAGCTTAGGCGGGAGGGCCCGTAATGAGCAGTTCTTC	CASSLGGRARNEQFF
TRBV6-2/TRBV6-3	TRBJ2-5	NA	TRBD2	TGTGCCAGCAGCCGCGGGGGGGGTTTCCCAGAGACCCAGTACTTC	CASSRGGGFPETQYF
TRBV29-1	TRBJ1-1	NA	TRBD1	TGCAGCGTTGGGGGACAGGGAAACACTGAAGCTTTCTTT	CSVGGQGNTEAFF
TRBV5-1	TRBJ1-1	once	TRBD1	TGCGCCAGCAGCCAGCAGACAGGGGTAACTGAAGCTTTCTTT	CASSQQTGVTEAFF
TRBV6-6	TRBJ1-4	NA	TRBD1	TGTGCCAGCAGAGGGACAGGGGGAAATGAAAAACTGTTTTTT	CASRGTGGNEKLFF
TRBV11-3	TRBJ2-7	NA	NA	TGTGCCAGCAGCTCCGGGGGCTACGAGCAGTACTTC	CASSSGGYEQYF
TRBV10-3	TRBJ2-5	NA	NA	TGTGCCATCTCCTCGGCCTCGGGTCAAGAGACCCAGTACTTC	CAISSASGQETQYF
TRBV7-3	TRBJ1-3	NA	TRBD1	TGTGCCAGCAGCGGACAGGACTCTGGAAACACCATATATTTT	CASSGQDSGNTIYF
TRBV7-9	TRBJ1-1	NA	TRBD1	TGTGCCAGCAGCCCCGGGGACAGGACTTTCAACACTGAAGCTTTCTTT	CASSPGDRTFNTEAFF
TRBV10-3	TRBJ1-5	NA	NA	TGTGCCACCAGGCGGGAGTATAGCAATCAGCCCCAGCATTTT	CATRREYSNQPQHF
TRBV5-6	TRBJ2-1	NA	TRBD1	TGTGCCAGCAGGGGGACAGGGGTCGTCAATGAGCAGTTCTTC	CASRGTGVVNEQFF
TRBV14	TRBJ2-3	NA	NA	TGTGCCAGCAGCCAAGACACAGGGAGGGCAGATACGCAGTATTTT	CASSQDTGRADTQYF
TRBV14	TRBJ1-1	NA	TRBD1	TGTGCCAGCAGCCTCAGGGGGCTTGAAGAAGCTTTCTTT	CASSLRGLEEAFF
TRBV27	TRBJ1-5	NA	NA	TGTGCCAGCAGACACCCAGGGTCTGATCAGCCCCAGCATTTT	CASRHPGSDQPQHF
TRBV4-2	TRBJ1-1	many	NA	TGTGCCAGCAGAAGAGGCCCAAAAGGAAGCAAGAACACTGAAGCTTTCTTT	CASRRGPKGSKNTEAFF
TRBV6-1	TRBJ1-5	NA	NA	TGTGCCAGCAGTGAGAGGGAAGGTCAGCCCCAGCATTTT	CASSEREGQPQHF
TRBV5-1	TRBJ2-3	NA	NA	TGCGCCAGCAGCCAGGTGGGGAGCGGGGATACGCAGTATTTT	CASSQVGSGDTQYF
TRBV28	TRBJ2-7	NA	NA	TGTGCCAGCACCGACTATAGCTCCTACGAGCAGTACTTC	CASTDYSSYEQYF
TRBV5-5	TRBJ1-6	once	NA	TGTGCCAGCAGCGTGGGGGCTCCCGGTTCACCCCTCCACTTT	CASSVGAPGSPLHF
TRBV15	TRBJ2-1	NA	NA	TGTGCCACCAGCATTCAGGGGTCGCAGGAGCAGTTCTTC	CATSIQGSQEQFF
TRBV5-4	TRBJ2-4	NA	TRBD2	TGTGCCAGCAGCGGAAGGACTAGCGAAGACATTCAGTACTTC	CASSGRTSEDIQYF
TRBV7-9	TRBJ1-6	NA	NA	TGTGCCAGCAGCCTTACCGGGATCAATAATTCACCCCTCCACTTT	CASSLTGINNSPLHF
TRBV7-8	TRBJ1-1	NA	NA	TGTGCCAGCAGCTTAGGGGGACATAATGGCGCTGAAGCTTTCTTT	CASSLGGHNGAEAFF
TRBV11-2	TRBJ1-2	NA	NA	TGTGCCAGCAGCTTAGATCCCAGGGGAGCGGCCACCTTC	CASSLDPRGAATF
TRBV2	TRBJ1-1	NA	NA	TGTGCCAGCAACCCGGGGTCAGAAGCTTTCTTT	CASNPGSEAFF
TRBV19	TRBJ2-6	NA	NA	TGTGCCAGTAGTCCGGTCACAGGCCAGACTGGGGCCAACGTCCTGACTTTC	CASSPVTGQTGANVLTF
TRBV6-5	TRBJ1-2	NA	TRBD1	TGTGCCAGCAGTTACTCAAGGGGGCAGGGGTACTATGGCTACACCTTC	CASSYSRGQGYYGYTF
TRBV4-3	TRBJ2-3	NA	TRBD2	TGCGCCAGCAGCCAGACGCTCTCCCAACTAGCGGGCCCCGGAAATACGCAGTATTTT	CASSQTLSQLAGPGNTQYF
TRBV21-1	TRBJ1-5	NA	NA	TGTGCCAGCAGCACGGGACAAACGGGTTCTTTCCACCACGGACATCAGCCCCAGCATTTT	CASSTGQTGSFHHGHQPQHF
TRBV28	TRBJ1-1	NA	NA	TGTGCCAGCACCATATCCGGGGGTTGGGGAACTGAAGCTTTCTTT	CASTISGGWGTEAFF
TRBV5-4	TRBJ2-5	NA	NA	TGTGCCAGCAGCCCCGAGGTGGGGGCTCAAGAGACCCAGTACTTC	CASSPEVGAQETQYF
TRBV4-1	TRBJ1-1	NA	TRBD1	TGCGCCAGCAGCCAACCATGGGGACAGGGGGTGGAAGCTTTCTTT	CASSQPWGQGVEAFF
TRBV20-1	TRBJ1-3	NA	NA	TGCAGTGCTAGTTCGCCCTCTACAGGGATATCTGGAAACACCATATATTTT	CSASSPSTGISGNTIYF
TRBV7-2	TRBJ2-1	once	NA	TGTGCCAGCAGCTTAAAGGCGGGGCTAGCCTACAATGAGCAGTTCTTC	CASSLKAGLAYNEQFF
TRBV11-1	TRBJ2-4	NA	NA	TGTGCCAGCAGCCCACTACAAGGTGGCATTCAGTACTTC	CASSPLQGGIQYF
TRBV27	TRBJ2-7	NA	TRBD1	TGTGCCAGCAGATTGCGGGACAGGGGTTACGAGCAGTACTTC	CASRLRDRGYEQYF